The sequence of this T cell receptor beta chain was determined in a study of T-cell reconstitution after alpha-beta-depleted transplantation in children. CDR3 length: 15 residues. The ends lost 7 bases at V and 5 bases at J; junction bases unmatched: 10. Unique molecular identifiers were built into the TCRbeta library. TCRdb redid the calling of the PCR reads with MiXCR, one entry per CDR3 protein. The sample lists around 450,000 distinct CDR3 sequences, around 16% occurring once. This clonotype was found a few times. This sequence was found in a boy under two years old who had a stem cell transplant for Wiskott-Aldrich syndrome, so the T cells may come from the graft donor. Here the sequenced sample was PBMCs, mostly from graft donor cells, taken 360 days after TCRalphabeta/CD19-depleted stem cell transplant. The J gene is TRBJ2-2, the V gene TRBV12-3 or TRBV12-4, with TRBD1 matching over 7 bases. The CDR3 nucleotides are TGTGCCAGCAAGAGACAGGGAGAAAGGACCGGGGAGCTGTTTTTT. Translated, it gives CASKRQGERTGELFF.